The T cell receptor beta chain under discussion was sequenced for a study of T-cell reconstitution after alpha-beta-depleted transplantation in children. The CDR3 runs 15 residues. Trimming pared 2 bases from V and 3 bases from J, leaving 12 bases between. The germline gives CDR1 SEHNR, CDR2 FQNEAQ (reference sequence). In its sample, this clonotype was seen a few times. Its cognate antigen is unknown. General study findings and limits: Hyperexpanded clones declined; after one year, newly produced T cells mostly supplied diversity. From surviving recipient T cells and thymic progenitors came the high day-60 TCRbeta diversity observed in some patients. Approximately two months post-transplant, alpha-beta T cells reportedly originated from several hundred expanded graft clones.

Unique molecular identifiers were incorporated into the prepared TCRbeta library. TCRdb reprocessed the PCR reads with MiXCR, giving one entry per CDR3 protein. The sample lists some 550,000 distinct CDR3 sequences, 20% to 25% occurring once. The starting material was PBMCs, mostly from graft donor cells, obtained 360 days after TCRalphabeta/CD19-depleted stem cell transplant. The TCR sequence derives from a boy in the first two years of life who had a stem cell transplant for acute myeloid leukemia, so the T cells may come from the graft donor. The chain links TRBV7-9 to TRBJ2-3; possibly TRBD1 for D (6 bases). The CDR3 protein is CASSLWGRRTDTQYF. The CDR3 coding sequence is TGTGCCAGCAGCTTATGGGGGCGCCGGACAGATACGCAGTATTTT.